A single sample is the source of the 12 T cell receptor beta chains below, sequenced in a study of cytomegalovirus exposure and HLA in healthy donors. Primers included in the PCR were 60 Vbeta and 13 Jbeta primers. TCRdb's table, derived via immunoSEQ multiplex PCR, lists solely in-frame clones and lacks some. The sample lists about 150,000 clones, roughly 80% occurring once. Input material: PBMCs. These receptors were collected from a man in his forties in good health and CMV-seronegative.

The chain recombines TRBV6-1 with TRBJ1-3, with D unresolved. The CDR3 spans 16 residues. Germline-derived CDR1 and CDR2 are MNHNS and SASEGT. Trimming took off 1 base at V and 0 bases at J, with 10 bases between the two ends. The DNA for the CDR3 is TGTGCCAGCAGTGAAGAACAGTTGAGCTCTGGAAACACCATATATTTT. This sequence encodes CASSEEQLSSGNTIYF.

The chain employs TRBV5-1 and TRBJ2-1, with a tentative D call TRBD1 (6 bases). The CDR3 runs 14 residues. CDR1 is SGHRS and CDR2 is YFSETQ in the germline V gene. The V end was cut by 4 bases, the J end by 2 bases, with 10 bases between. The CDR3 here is CASSPQGPYNEQFF. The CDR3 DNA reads TGCGCCAGCAGCCCCCAGGGGCCCTACAATGAGCAGTTCTTC.

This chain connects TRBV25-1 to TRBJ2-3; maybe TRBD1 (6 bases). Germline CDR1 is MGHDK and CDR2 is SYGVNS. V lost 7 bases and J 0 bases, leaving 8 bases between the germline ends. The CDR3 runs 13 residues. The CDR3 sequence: CASNDRSTDTQYF. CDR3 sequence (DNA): TGTGCCAGCAATGACAGGAGCACAGATACGCAGTATTTT.

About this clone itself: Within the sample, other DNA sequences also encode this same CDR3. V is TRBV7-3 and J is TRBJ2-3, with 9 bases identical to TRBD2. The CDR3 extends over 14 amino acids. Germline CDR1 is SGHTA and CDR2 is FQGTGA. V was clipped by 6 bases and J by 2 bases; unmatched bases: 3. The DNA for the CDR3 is TGTGCCAGCAGTCCGGGACTAGCCACAGATACGCAGTATTTT. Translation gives CASSPGLATDTQYF.

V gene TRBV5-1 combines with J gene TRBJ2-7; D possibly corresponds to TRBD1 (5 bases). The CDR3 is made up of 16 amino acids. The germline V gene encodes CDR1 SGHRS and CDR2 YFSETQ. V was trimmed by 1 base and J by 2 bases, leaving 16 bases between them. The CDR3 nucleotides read TGCGCCAGCAGCTTGAACCAGGGTAATAGAGCCTACGAGCAGTACTTC. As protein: CASSLNQGNRAYEQYF.

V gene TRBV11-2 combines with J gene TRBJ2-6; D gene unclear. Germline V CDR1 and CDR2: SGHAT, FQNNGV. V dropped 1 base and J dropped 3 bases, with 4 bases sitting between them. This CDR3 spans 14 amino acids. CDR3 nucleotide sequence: TGTGCCAGCAGCTTAGCCGTTGGGGCCAACGTCCTGACTTTC. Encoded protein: CASSLAVGANVLTF. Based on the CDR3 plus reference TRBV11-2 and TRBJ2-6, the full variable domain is EAGVAQSPRYKIIEKRQSVAFWCNPISGHATLYWYQQILGQGPKLLIQFQNNGVVDDSQLPKDRFSAERLKGVDSTLKIQPAKLEDSAVYLCASSLAVGANVLTFGAGSRLTVL.

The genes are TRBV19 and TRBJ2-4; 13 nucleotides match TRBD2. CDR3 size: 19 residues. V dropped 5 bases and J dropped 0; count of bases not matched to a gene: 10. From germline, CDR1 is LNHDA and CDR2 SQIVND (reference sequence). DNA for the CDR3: TGTGCCAGTAGTCTACGACTAGCGGGGGGATCGTTAGCCAAAAACATTCAGTACTTC. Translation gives CASSLRLAGGSLAKNIQYF.

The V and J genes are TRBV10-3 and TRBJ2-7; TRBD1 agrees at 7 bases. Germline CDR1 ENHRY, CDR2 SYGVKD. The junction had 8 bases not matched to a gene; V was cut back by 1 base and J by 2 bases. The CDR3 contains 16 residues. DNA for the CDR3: TGTGCCATCAGTGAGTGGCCAGGGGGTGCTACCTACGAGCAGTACTTC. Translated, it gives CAISEWPGGATYEQYF.

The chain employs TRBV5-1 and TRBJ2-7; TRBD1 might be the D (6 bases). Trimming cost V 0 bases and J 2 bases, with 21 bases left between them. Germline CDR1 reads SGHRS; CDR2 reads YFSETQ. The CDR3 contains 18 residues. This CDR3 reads CASSLGPPSGQIAYEQYF. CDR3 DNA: TGCGCCAGCAGCTTGGGGCCACCGTCTGGACAGATCGCCTACGAGCAGTACTTC. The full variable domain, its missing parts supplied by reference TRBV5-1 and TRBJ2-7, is KAGVTQTPRYLIKTRGQQVTLSCSPISGHRSVSWYQQTPGQGLQFLFEYFSETQRNKGNFPGRFSGRQFSNSRSEMNVSTLELGDSALYLCASSLGPPSGQIAYEQYFGPGTRLTVT.

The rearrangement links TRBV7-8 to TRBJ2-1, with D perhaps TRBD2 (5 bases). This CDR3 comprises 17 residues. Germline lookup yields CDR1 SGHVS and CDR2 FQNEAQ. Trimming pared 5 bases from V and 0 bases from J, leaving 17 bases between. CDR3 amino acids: CASSRRRSGDSYNEQFF. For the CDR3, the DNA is TGTGCCAGCAGCCGGAGGAGGAGCGGTGACTCCTACAATGAGCAGTTCTTC.

DNA for the CDR3: TGCGCCAGCAGCTTGAGTAGCGGGAGCTTGGACAATGAGCAGTTCTTC. This codes for CASSLSSGSLDNEQFF. V and J are TRBV5-1 and TRBJ2-1, with 9 bases matching TRBD2. Germline loops: CDR1 SGHRS, CDR2 YFSETQ. Trimming removed 1 base from V and 5 bases from J; junction bases left unmatched: 7. The CDR3 consists of 16 residues. Full variable domain (rest looked up from reference TRBV5-1 and TRBJ2-1): KAGVTQTPRYLIKTRGQQVTLSCSPISGHRSVSWYQQTPGQGLQFLFEYFSETQRNKGNFPGRFSGRQFSNSRSEMNVSTLELGDSALYLCASSLSSGSLDNEQFFGPGTRLTVL.

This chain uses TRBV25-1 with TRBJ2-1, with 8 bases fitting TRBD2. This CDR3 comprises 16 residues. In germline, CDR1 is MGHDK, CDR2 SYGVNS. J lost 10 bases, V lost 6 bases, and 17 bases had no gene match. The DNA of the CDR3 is TGTGCCAGCAGCCCGCGGGGACTAGGGATTACAGAAGAGCAGTTCTTC. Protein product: CASSPRGLGITEEQFF. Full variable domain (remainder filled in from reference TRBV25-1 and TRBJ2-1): EADIYQTPRYLVIGTGKKITLECSQTMGHDKMYWYQQDPGMELHLIHYSYGVNSTEKGDLSSESTVSRIRTEHFPLTLESARPSHTSQYLCASSPRGLGITEEQFFGPGTRLTVL.